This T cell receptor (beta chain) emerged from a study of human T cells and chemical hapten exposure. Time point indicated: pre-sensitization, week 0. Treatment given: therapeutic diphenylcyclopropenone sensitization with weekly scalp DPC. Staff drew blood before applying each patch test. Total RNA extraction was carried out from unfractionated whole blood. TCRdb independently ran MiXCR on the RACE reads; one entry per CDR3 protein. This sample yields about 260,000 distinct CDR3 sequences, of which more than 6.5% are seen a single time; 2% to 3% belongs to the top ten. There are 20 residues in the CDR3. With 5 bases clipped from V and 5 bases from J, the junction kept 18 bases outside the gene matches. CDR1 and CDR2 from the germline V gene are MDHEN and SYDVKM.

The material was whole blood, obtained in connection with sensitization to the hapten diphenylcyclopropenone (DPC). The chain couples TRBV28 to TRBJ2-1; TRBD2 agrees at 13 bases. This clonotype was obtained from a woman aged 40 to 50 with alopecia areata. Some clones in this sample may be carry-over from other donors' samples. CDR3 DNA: TGTGCCAGCAGTCCCTTCCGAGGGAAACCGGGACTAGCGGGACACAATGAGCAGTTCTTC. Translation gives CASSPFRGKPGLAGHNEQFF.